This is a list of T cell receptor beta chains from one sample in a study of blood T cell repertoires in COVID-19. Assay: immunoSEQ multiplex PCR; the TCRdb copy retains only in-frame clones and omits some. The sample includes 60,000 to 75,000 clones, around 90% of them seen just once. What was sequenced was peripheral blood. The source is a human donor in a cohort sampled during active COVID-19. The CDR3 runs from the conserved cysteine through the conserved F or W. The order of the fields is clone size, V gene, D gene, J gene, CDR3 protein, CDR3 DNA. D genes are given only for firm matches. Not all rows give a size; the values are once, few, many and, for expanded clones, a class.

.,TRBV21-1,.,TRBJ2-7,CASSKDVIGDLLATYEQYF,TGTGCCAGCAGCAAAGATGTTATTGGCGACTTACTAGCAACCTACGAGCAGTACTTC
few,TRBV9,TRBD2,TRBJ2-3,CASSVAPPGLVTSTDTQYF,TGTGCCAGCAGCGTAGCCCCACCGGGACTAGTAACTAGCACAGATACGCAGTATTTT
.,TRBV29-1,.,TRBJ2-3,CSVDGSTDTQYF,TGCAGCGTTGACGGGAGCACAGATACGCAGTATTTT
.,TRBV27,TRBD1,TRBJ2-5,CASRGGQGAWETQYF,TGTGCCAGCAGGGGGGGACAGGGGGCTTGGGAGACCCAGTACTTC
.,TRBV29-1,TRBD1,TRBJ2-1,CSIGQGDRLYNEQFF,TGCAGCATTGGACAGGGGGACCGACTTTACAATGAGCAGTTCTTC
.,TRBV28,TRBD2,TRBJ2-7,CASTSGTPGRGAVFEQYF,TGTGCCAGCACCAGCGGGACTCCCGGTCGCGGAGCCGTCTTCGAGCAGTACTTC
.,TRBV19,.,TRBJ2-2,CASSIRVGELFF,TGTGCCAGTAGTATCAGGGTCGGGGAGCTGTTTTTT
.,TRBV4-3,.,TRBJ1-5,CASSQASGGNQPQHF,TGCGCCAGCAGCCAAGCTTCAGGGGGCAATCAGCCCCAGCATTTT
.,TRBV28,.,TRBJ2-7,CASHRGGSPYEQYF,TGTGCCAGCCATCGAGGAGGGAGTCCCTACGAGCAGTACTTC
.,TRBV6-2/TRBV6-3,TRBD2,TRBJ2-1,CASSISGSSYNEQFF,TGTGCCAGCAGTATTAGCGGGAGCTCCTACAATGAGCAGTTCTTC
.,TRBV5-1,TRBD2,TRBJ2-2,CASSGGAGINTGELFF,TGCGCCAGCAGCGGGGGAGCGGGAATAAACACCGGGGAGCTGTTTTTT
.,TRBV28,.,TRBJ2-5,CATGYETQYF,TGTGCCACCGGGTATGAGACCCAGTACTTC
.,TRBV4-3,TRBD1,TRBJ2-1,CASSQNRGTSSPYNEQFF,TGCGCCAGCAGCCAGAACAGGGGGACTTCTTCTCCCTACAATGAGCAGTTCTTC
.,TRBV28,TRBD1,TRBJ1-1,CASSSVLQQGARMNTEAFF,TGTGCCAGCAGTTCCGTTTTACAACAGGGGGCGAGAATGAACACTGAAGCTTTCTTT
.,TRBV4-3,TRBD1,TRBJ1-2,CASSHGWHHQGGGYGYTF,TGCGCCAGCAGCCACGGATGGCATCACCAGGGGGGCGGCTATGGCTACACCTTC
.,TRBV5-1,.,TRBJ2-7,CASSLGIQGPYEQYF,TGCGCCAGCAGCTTGGGTATACAGGGTCCCTACGAGCAGTACTTC
.,TRBV7-3,.,TRBJ2-3,CASSLGALGSTDTQYF,TGTGCCAGCAGCTTAGGAGCATTAGGTAGCACAGATACGCAGTATTTT
.,TRBV6-5,TRBD2,TRBJ2-2,CASSYSGGTNTGELFF,TGTGCCAGCAGTTACTCGGGGGGGACGAACACCGGGGAGCTGTTTTTT
.,TRBV15,TRBD2,TRBJ2-5,CATSTGTRRETQYF,TGTGCCACCAGCACCGGGACTAGGCGAGAGACCCAGTACTTC
.,TRBV3-1/TRBV3-2,TRBD1,TRBJ1-2,CASSQDPGTAYYGYTF,TGTGCCAGCAGCCAAGATCCCGGGACAGCCTACTATGGCTACACCTTC
once,TRBV7-9,.,TRBJ1-3,CASSLSGDGNTIYF,TGTGCCAGCAGCTTATCAGGCGATGGAAACACCATATATTTT
.,TRBV6-5,.,TRBJ2-1,CASSRDGDGYNEQFF,TGTGCCAGCAGCCGCGACGGGGATGGATACAATGAGCAGTTCTTC
.,TRBV27,TRBD2,TRBJ2-2,CASSSERLAGLTGELFF,TGTGCCAGCAGTTCCGAAAGACTAGCGGGACTGACCGGGGAGCTGTTTTTT
.,TRBV3-1/TRBV3-2,.,TRBJ2-7,CASSQITGREQYF,TGTGCCAGCAGCCAAATTACAGGTCGCGAGCAGTACTTC
once,TRBV19,TRBD2,TRBJ2-1,CASSPLAGAYNEQFF,TGTGCCAGTAGTCCTCTAGCGGGAGCCTACAATGAGCAGTTCTTC